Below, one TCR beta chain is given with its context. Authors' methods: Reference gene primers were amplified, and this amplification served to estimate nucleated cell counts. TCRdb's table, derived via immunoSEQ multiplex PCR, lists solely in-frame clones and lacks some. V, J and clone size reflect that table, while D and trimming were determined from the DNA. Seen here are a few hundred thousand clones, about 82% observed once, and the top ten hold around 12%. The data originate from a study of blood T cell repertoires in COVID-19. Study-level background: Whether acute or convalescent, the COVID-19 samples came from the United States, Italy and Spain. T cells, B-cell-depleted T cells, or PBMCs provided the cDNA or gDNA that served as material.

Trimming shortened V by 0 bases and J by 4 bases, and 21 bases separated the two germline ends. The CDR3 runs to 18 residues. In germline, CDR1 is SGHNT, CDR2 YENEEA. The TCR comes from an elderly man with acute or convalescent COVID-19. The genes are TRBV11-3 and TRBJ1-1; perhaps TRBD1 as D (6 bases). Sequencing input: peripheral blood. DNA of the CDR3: TGTGCCAGCAGCTTAGATCTCTTGGGGGCCGCTTATCGCACTGAAGCTTTCTTT. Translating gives CASSLDLLGAAYRTEAFF.